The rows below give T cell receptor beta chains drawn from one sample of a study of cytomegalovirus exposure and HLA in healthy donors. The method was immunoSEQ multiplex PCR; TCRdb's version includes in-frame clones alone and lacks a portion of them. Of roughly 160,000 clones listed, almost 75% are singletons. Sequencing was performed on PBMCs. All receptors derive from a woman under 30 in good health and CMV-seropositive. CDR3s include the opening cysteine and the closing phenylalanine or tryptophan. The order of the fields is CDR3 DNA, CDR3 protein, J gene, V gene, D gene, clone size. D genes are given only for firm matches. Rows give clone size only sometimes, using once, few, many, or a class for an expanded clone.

DNA: TGTGCCAGCAGTGATTTTGGACAGGGGGAAGAGACCCAGTACTTC
CDR3: CASSDFGQGEETQYF
J: TRBJ2-5
V: TRBV28
D: TRBD1
size: once

DNA: TGTGCCACCAGCAGAGGATCAGGGCAGGGGGAGTCGGGGAGTGAGCGCTATGGCTACACCTTC
CDR3: CATSRGSGQGESGSERYGYTF
J: TRBJ1-2
V: TRBV15
D: TRBD1
size: NA

DNA: TGTGCCAGCAGTTACACAGGCCTCTCCTACGAGCAGTACTTC
CDR3: CASSYTGLSYEQYF
J: TRBJ2-7
V: TRBV6-5
D: NA
size: NA

DNA: TGCAGCGTTCAACAGGGGGCGCAGGGGAACACTGAAGCTTTCTTT
CDR3: CSVQQGAQGNTEAFF
J: TRBJ1-1
V: TRBV29-1
D: TRBD1
size: NA

DNA: TGTGCCAGCTGGCCTGGCAGCTCTGGAAACACCATATATTTT
CDR3: CASWPGSSGNTIYF
J: TRBJ1-3
V: TRBV19
D: NA
size: many

DNA: TGTGCCAGCAGCTTATCCGAGGAAAAACTGTTTTTT
CDR3: CASSLSEEKLFF
J: TRBJ1-4
V: TRBV11-2
D: NA
size: NA

DNA: TGCGCCAGCAGCCACGGGGGGATCCCCTACGAGCAGTACTTC
CDR3: CASSHGGIPYEQYF
J: TRBJ2-7
V: TRBV4-3
D: TRBD2
size: few

DNA: TGTGCCAGCAGTTTCCGACAGGGGTTTGAAGCTTTCTTT
CDR3: CASSFRQGFEAFF
J: TRBJ1-1
V: TRBV2
D: TRBD1
size: once

DNA: TGTGCCAGCAGCTTGGGAGGTAATTCACCCCTCCACTTT
CDR3: CASSLGGNSPLHF
J: TRBJ1-6
V: TRBV5-5
D: NA
size: NA

DNA: TGTGCCAGTCCCGGACAGGGGAGCTACACCTTC
CDR3: CASPGQGSYTF
J: TRBJ1-2
V: TRBV2
D: TRBD1
size: NA

DNA: TGTGCCAGCAGCTTGAATAGCGGGGGTTTAACCGGGGAGCTGTTTTTT
CDR3: CASSLNSGGLTGELFF
J: TRBJ2-2
V: TRBV27
D: TRBD2
size: NA

DNA: TGTGCCAGCAGCTTAGCAGGGGCTGAATTGACTTACGAGCAGTACTTC
CDR3: CASSLAGAELTYEQYF
J: TRBJ2-7
V: TRBV11-2
D: NA
size: NA

DNA: TGTGCCAGCTCAGAGGGTCGGCAGGGAGGGCGCATCTCCTATAATTCACCCCTCCACTTT
CDR3: CASSEGRQGGRISYNSPLHF
J: TRBJ1-6
V: TRBV18
D: NA
size: NA

DNA: TGCGCCAGCAGCTTGGGATACAAGTACCAAGAGACCCAGTACTTC
CDR3: CASSLGYKYQETQYF
J: TRBJ2-5
V: TRBV5-1
D: NA
size: NA

DNA: TGCGCCAGCAGCCAAGATCCCGCGGGGGGCCTTGTCAATGAGCAGTTCTTC
CDR3: CASSQDPAGGLVNEQFF
J: TRBJ2-1
V: TRBV4-1
D: TRBD2
size: NA

DNA: TGTGCCAGTAGTCTAGCGGGGGTCCACGAGCAGTACTTC
CDR3: CASSLAGVHEQYF
J: TRBJ2-7
V: TRBV19
D: TRBD2
size: NA

DNA: TGTGCCAGCAGCTTGGGATTAACACAGAACACTGAAGCTTTCTTT
CDR3: CASSLGLTQNTEAFF
J: TRBJ1-1
V: TRBV5-8
D: NA
size: NA

DNA: TGCGCCAGCAGCCAAGAGGGCAGGAAACTGTTTTTT
CDR3: CASSQEGRKLFF
J: TRBJ1-4
V: TRBV4-1
D: NA
size: NA

DNA: TGTTCCAGCAGCTTAGAGACAGGGGCTAATTCACCCCTCCACTTT
CDR3: CSSSLETGANSPLHF
J: TRBJ1-6
V: TRBV7-9
D: TRBD1
size: NA

DNA: TGTGCCAGCAGCTTAGATGCTAGCGGGGGATACGAGCAGTACTTC
CDR3: CASSLDASGGYEQYF
J: TRBJ2-7
V: TRBV7-6
D: TRBD2
size: NA

DNA: TGTGCCAGCACCGGGGACAGGGGGATTCGGGGAGAGACCCAGTACTTC
CDR3: CASTGDRGIRGETQYF
J: TRBJ2-5
V: TRBV28
D: TRBD1
size: NA

DNA: TGTGCCAGTAGTACTCTACAGGGGAACACTGAAGCTTTCTTT
CDR3: CASSTLQGNTEAFF
J: TRBJ1-1
V: TRBV19
D: NA
size: few

DNA: TGTGCCAGCAAAACAGGGGGCACAGAGACCCAGTACTTC
CDR3: CASKTGGTETQYF
J: TRBJ2-5
V: TRBV6-1
D: TRBD1
size: NA

DNA: TGTGCCAGCAGCTCGCGGGGGGCAGGGGTAGATACGCAGTATTTT
CDR3: CASSSRGAGVDTQYF
J: TRBJ2-3
V: TRBV11-3
D: TRBD2
size: NA

DNA: TGTGCCAGCAGTGTCGACAGGGGGAATGAGCAGTTCTTC
CDR3: CASSVDRGNEQFF
J: TRBJ2-1
V: TRBV6-1
D: TRBD1
size: NA

DNA: TGTGCCAGCAGCTTAGGCTCTAAGGAGCTGTTTTTT
CDR3: CASSLGSKELFF
J: TRBJ2-2
V: TRBV11-3
D: NA
size: few

DNA: TGTGCCAGCAGTTCCCCCTCAGGGGAAGACTATGGCTACACCTTC
CDR3: CASSSPSGEDYGYTF
J: TRBJ1-2
V: TRBV2
D: NA
size: NA

DNA: TGTGCCAGCAGCCCCCACTGGACAGGGGTCGGGGAAGAGACCCAGTACTTC
CDR3: CASSPHWTGVGEETQYF
J: TRBJ2-5
V: TRBV9
D: TRBD1
size: NA

DNA: TGTGCCAGCAGTTCGGACAGGGCTAGCAATCAGCCCCAGCATTTT
CDR3: CASSSDRASNQPQHF
J: TRBJ1-5
V: TRBV28
D: TRBD1
size: NA

DNA: TGTGCCAGCAGCCGAGCCTCGGACACCGGGGAGCTGTTTTTT
CDR3: CASSRASDTGELFF
J: TRBJ2-2
V: TRBV7-2
D: NA
size: NA

DNA: TGTGCCAGCAGCTTAGGGCGGGGGGGACACAATGAGCAGTTCTTC
CDR3: CASSLGRGGHNEQFF
J: TRBJ2-1
V: TRBV7-6
D: TRBD2
size: NA

DNA: TGCGCCAGCAGAAGACAGGGTTTCACTGAAGCTTTCTTT
CDR3: CASRRQGFTEAFF
J: TRBJ1-1
V: TRBV4-1
D: TRBD1
size: few

DNA: TGTGCCAGCTCACCCCAGGCACTGTCTGAGGGAGAGACCCAGTACTTC
CDR3: CASSPQALSEGETQYF
J: TRBJ2-5
V: TRBV18
D: NA
size: NA

DNA: TGTGCCAGCAGCTCCCGGGATATTCGATTCTATGGCTACACCTTC
CDR3: CASSSRDIRFYGYTF
J: TRBJ1-2
V: TRBV13
D: NA
size: few

DNA: TGTGCCACCTCCTCACAGGGGAGCAATTCACCCCTCCACTTT
CDR3: CATSSQGSNSPLHF
J: TRBJ1-6
V: TRBV10-3
D: TRBD1
size: NA

DNA: TGTGCCAGCAGGACTTATCCGGGGACAGCAACTAATGAAAAACTGTTTTTT
CDR3: CASRTYPGTATNEKLFF
J: TRBJ1-4
V: TRBV28
D: TRBD1
size: NA

DNA: TGTGCCAGCAGCCCCCAGGCCGGGGAGGCCGAGACCCAGTACTTC
CDR3: CASSPQAGEAETQYF
J: TRBJ2-5
V: TRBV5-4
D: NA
size: NA

DNA: TGTGCCAGTAGAAGTCCCGGGACAGGGGGCAGGGAGCAGCCCCAGCATTTT
CDR3: CASRSPGTGGREQPQHF
J: TRBJ1-5
V: TRBV19
D: TRBD1
size: NA

DNA: TGTGCCAGCAGTTACGACAGGGCGGGGCAGCCCCAGCATTTT
CDR3: CASSYDRAGQPQHF
J: TRBJ1-5
V: TRBV6-5
D: TRBD1
size: few

DNA: TGTGCCAGCAGCCCACTGACTAGCGGTAGATACGAGCAGTACTTC
CDR3: CASSPLTSGRYEQYF
J: TRBJ2-7
V: TRBV7-2
D: TRBD2
size: NA

DNA: TGTGCCAGCAGCAATCCGGGGGGGCCAAGGTCGGACACCGGGGAGCTGTTTTTT
CDR3: CASSNPGGPRSDTGELFF
J: TRBJ2-2
V: TRBV9
D: TRBD2
size: NA

DNA: TGCGCCAGCGGCCTTACGGGGGGCGAACGGGGAGCTTTCTTT
CDR3: CASGLTGGERGAFF
J: TRBJ1-1
V: TRBV5-1
D: NA
size: few

DNA: TGTGCCAGCAGCTTACGGGGGTCGACGAGCTCTGGAAACACCATATATTTT
CDR3: CASSLRGSTSSGNTIYF
J: TRBJ1-3
V: TRBV11-2
D: NA
size: once

DNA: TGTGCCATCAGTGAGTCGATGGGGTTTGAGGGCGAGCAGTACTTC
CDR3: CAISESMGFEGEQYF
J: TRBJ2-7
V: TRBV10-3
D: NA
size: NA

DNA: TGTGCCAGCAGCCCCCGGGACAGGTCCTACGAGCAGTACTTC
CDR3: CASSPRDRSYEQYF
J: TRBJ2-7
V: TRBV11-1
D: TRBD1
size: NA

DNA: TGTGCCAGCTCACCCGGGACAGGCTATGGCTACACCTTC
CDR3: CASSPGTGYGYTF
J: TRBJ1-2
V: TRBV18
D: TRBD1
size: NA

DNA: TGTGCCAGCAGCTTAGATTTAACAGATACGCAGTATTTT
CDR3: CASSLDLTDTQYF
J: TRBJ2-3
V: TRBV7-6
D: NA
size: NA

DNA: TGTGCCAGCACCCCAGGCGCGGGGACCTCCTACGAGCAGTACTTC
CDR3: CASTPGAGTSYEQYF
J: TRBJ2-7
V: TRBV4-2
D: NA
size: NA

DNA: TGTGCCAGCAGCGATAGGACGCAGGGGGCGCGAAACACCATATATTTT
CDR3: CASSDRTQGARNTIYF
J: TRBJ1-3
V: TRBV7-8
D: TRBD1
size: NA

DNA: TGTGCCAGCAGCTTACCGGGACTAGCCCCCGGGGAGCTGTTTTTT
CDR3: CASSLPGLAPGELFF
J: TRBJ2-2
V: TRBV7-3
D: TRBD2
size: few

DNA: TGTGCCAGTGAGGGACTAGCGGGGGAGCAAGAGACCCAGTACTTC
CDR3: CASEGLAGEQETQYF
J: TRBJ2-5
V: TRBV19
D: TRBD2
size: NA

DNA: TGTGCCAGCAGCTTATCCGGGACTAGCAGCAATGAGCAGTTCTTC
CDR3: CASSLSGTSSNEQFF
J: TRBJ2-1
V: TRBV11-2
D: TRBD2
size: NA

DNA: TGTGCCAGCAGTGCCCGGGAATTTGGAGAGACCCAGTACTTC
CDR3: CASSAREFGETQYF
J: TRBJ2-5
V: TRBV2
D: NA
size: NA

DNA: TGTGCCAGCAGTCCTCCGGACAGGGGGCAGGAGACCCAGTACTTC
CDR3: CASSPPDRGQETQYF
J: TRBJ2-5
V: TRBV28
D: TRBD1
size: NA